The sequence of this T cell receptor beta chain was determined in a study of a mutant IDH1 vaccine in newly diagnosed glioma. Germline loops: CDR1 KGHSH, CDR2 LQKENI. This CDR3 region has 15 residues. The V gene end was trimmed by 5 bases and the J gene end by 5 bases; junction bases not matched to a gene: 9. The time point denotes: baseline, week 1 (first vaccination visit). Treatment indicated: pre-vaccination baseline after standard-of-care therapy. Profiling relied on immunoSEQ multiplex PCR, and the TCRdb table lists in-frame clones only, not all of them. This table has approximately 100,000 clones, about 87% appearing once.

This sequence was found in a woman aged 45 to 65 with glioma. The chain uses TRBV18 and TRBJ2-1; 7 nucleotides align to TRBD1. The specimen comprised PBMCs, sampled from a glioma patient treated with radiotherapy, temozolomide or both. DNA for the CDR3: TGTGCCAGCTCAGAAGACAGGGCTGCCGACAATGAGCAGTTCTTC. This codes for CASSEDRAADNEQFF. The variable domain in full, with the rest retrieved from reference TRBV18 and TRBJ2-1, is NAGVMQNPRHLVRRRGQEARLRCSPMKGHSHVYWYRQLPEEGLKFMVYLQKENIIDESGMPKERFSAEFPKEGPSILRIQQVVRGDSAAYFCASSEDRAADNEQFFGPGTRLTVL.